This TCR beta chain appears in the sequencing data of a study of T cells in Graves' hyperthyroidism and ophthalmopathy. Regarding the study as a whole: Most expanded thyroid clonotypes above 0.001 recurred in blood.

Under 3 months was the duration of disease in ophthalmopathy patients, who also had a Clinical Activity Score of at least 3 and a NOSPECS grade of at least 4. The PBMCs had their origin in approximately 10 ml of fresh peripheral blood. CDR1 LNHNV and CDR2 YYDKDF come from the germline V gene (reference sequence). Between the trimmed V and J ends, which lost 5 bases and 5 bases, there was a span of 18 bases. This CDR3 has 15 residues. RNA transcripts were the template for amplifying TCR beta CDR3 regions. An initial round of RT-PCR targeting the TCR CDR3 relied on the HTBI primer set. TCRdb processed the multiplex PCR reads anew with MiXCR; each CDR3 protein has one entry. The sample has about 380,000 distinct CDR3 sequences; around 18% are singletons. In regard to this clonotype: The antigen is not known.

The TCR sequence derives from a man between 18 and 35 years old with Graves' ophthalmopathy. The chain uses TRBV15 and TRBJ2-5, with D perhaps given as TRBD1 or TRBD2 (7 bases each). Source material: blood. CDR3 residues: CATSGSGGVGETQYF. Here the CDR3 DNA reads TGTGCCACCAGCGGATCAGGGGGGGTAGGGGAGACCCAGTACTTC.